A selection of T cell receptor beta chains follows, all from one sample in a study of breast tumors, draining lymph nodes, adjacent tissues. TCRdb ran MiXCR on the multiplex PCR reads and lists one entry per CDR3 protein. The data contain about 200,000 distinct CDR3 sequences, roughly 29% of them seen just once; the ten biggest clones take up around 4.4%. Sequencing was carried out using axillary lymph node tissue. Source of these receptors: a female donor with breast cancer. Some clones in this sample may be carry-over from other donors' samples. The CDR3 runs from the conserved cysteine through the conserved F or W. The D gene is left open where the match is weak. Clone size, where shown, is once, few, many, or a class for clones that have expanded.

clone_size: .
d_call: .
j_call: TRBJ1-2
v_call: TRBV20-1
cdr3_nt: TGCAGTGCAACGGGACAACACTATGGCTACACCTTC
cdr3_aa: CSATGQHYGYTF

clone_size: .
d_call: .
j_call: TRBJ2-1
v_call: TRBV18
cdr3_nt: TGTGCCAGCTCATCCGGCCTGGACAATGAGCAGTTCTTC
cdr3_aa: CASSSGLDNEQFF

clone_size: .
d_call: TRBD2
j_call: TRBJ2-7
v_call: TRBV12-3/TRBV12-4
cdr3_nt: TGTGCCAGCACCTCCAGGACTAGCGTAAACGAGCAGTACTTC
cdr3_aa: CASTSRTSVNEQYF

clone_size: many
d_call: TRBD1
j_call: TRBJ1-2
v_call: TRBV20-1
cdr3_nt: TGCAGTGCCACCCCCAGGGGGGATGGCTACACCTTC
cdr3_aa: CSATPRGDGYTF

clone_size: many
d_call: .
j_call: TRBJ1-4
v_call: TRBV2
cdr3_nt: TGTGCCAGCAGTGAAGCCGAAACAGGGCGGGAAAAACTGTTTTTT
cdr3_aa: CASSEAETGREKLFF

clone_size: many
d_call: TRBD2
j_call: TRBJ2-5
v_call: TRBV20-1
cdr3_nt: TGCAGTGCTAGATCTGGACTAGCGGGGAGGGAGACCCAGTACTTC
cdr3_aa: CSARSGLAGRETQYF

clone_size: many
d_call: .
j_call: TRBJ2-7
v_call: TRBV28
cdr3_nt: TGTGCCAGCGCCGGGACTCGAAACTCCTACGAGCAGTACTTC
cdr3_aa: CASAGTRNSYEQYF

clone_size: many
d_call: TRBD2
j_call: TRBJ2-1
v_call: TRBV19
cdr3_nt: TGTGCCAGTAGTATCACCGGGCTAGCGGGAAGGGGTCGCGATGAGCAGTTCTTC
cdr3_aa: CASSITGLAGRGRDEQFF

clone_size: .
d_call: .
j_call: TRBJ1-2
v_call: TRBV9
cdr3_nt: TGTGCCAGCGGCGTAGCTACGAGGGCGGAGTATGGCTACACCTTC
cdr3_aa: CASGVATRAEYGYTF

clone_size: .
d_call: .
j_call: TRBJ2-5
v_call: TRBV7-8
cdr3_nt: TGTGCCAGCAGCCCTAGGGTGGGGCAGCCCCAGTACTTC
cdr3_aa: CASSPRVGQPQYF

clone_size: few
d_call: .
j_call: TRBJ2-7
v_call: TRBV6-5
cdr3_nt: TGTGCCAGCAGTCACTCGGGAAGTTACGAGCAGTACTTC
cdr3_aa: CASSHSGSYEQYF